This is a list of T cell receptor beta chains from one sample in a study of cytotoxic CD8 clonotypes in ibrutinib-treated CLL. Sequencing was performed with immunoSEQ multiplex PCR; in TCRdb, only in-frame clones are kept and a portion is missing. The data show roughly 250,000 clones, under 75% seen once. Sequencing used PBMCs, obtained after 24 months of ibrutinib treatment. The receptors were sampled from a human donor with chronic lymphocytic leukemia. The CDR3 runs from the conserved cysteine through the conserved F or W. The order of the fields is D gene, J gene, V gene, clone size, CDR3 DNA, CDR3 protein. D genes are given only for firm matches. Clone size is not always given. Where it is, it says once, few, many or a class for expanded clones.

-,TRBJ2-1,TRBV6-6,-,TGTGCCAGCACTCCAGACGGACAGTACAATGAGCAGTTCTTC,CASTPDGQYNEQFF
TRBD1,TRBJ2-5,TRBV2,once,TGTGCCAGCAGGGACAGGGGGCCTAGGGAGACCCAGTACTTC,CASRDRGPRETQYF
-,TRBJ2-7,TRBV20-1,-,TGCAGTGCTATAGACGGCTACGAGCAGTACTTC,CSAIDGYEQYF
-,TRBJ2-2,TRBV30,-,TGTGCCTGGATCCGAGTGGCGAACACCGGGGAGCTGTTTTTT,CAWIRVANTGELFF
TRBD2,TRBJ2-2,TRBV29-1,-,TGCAGCGTTGACGGGAGGTATACCGGGGAGCTGTTTTTT,CSVDGRYTGELFF
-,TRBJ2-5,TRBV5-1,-,TGCGCCAGCAGCCTCCAACAAGAGACCCAGTACTTC,CASSLQQETQYF
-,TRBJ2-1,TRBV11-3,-,TGTGCCAGCAGCTTCGCCGTGGGTCCCTACAATGAGCAGTTCTTC,CASSFAVGPYNEQFF
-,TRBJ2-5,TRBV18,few,TGTGCCAGCACACCGGGAGAGACCCAGTACTTC,CASTPGETQYF
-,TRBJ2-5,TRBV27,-,TGTGCCAGCAGTTTATCGATTGGGAGTACGGGGGACGAGACCCAGTACTTC,CASSLSIGSTGDETQYF
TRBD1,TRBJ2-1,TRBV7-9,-,TGTGCCAGCAGCCATGACAGGGATAAGCAGTTCTTC,CASSHDRDKQFF
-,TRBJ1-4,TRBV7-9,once,TGTGCCAGCAGCGTCCTCCGGGCCCAGCGAACTAATGAAAAACTGTTTTTT,CASSVLRAQRTNEKLFF
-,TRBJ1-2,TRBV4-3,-,TGCGCCAGCAGCCAGCTCGCGACTGACTATGGCTACACCTTC,CASSQLATDYGYTF
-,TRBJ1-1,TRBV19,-,TGTGCCAGTAGTATTCTCCCGTTGAACACTGAAGCTTTCTTT,CASSILPLNTEAFF
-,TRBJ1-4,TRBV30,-,TGTGCCTGGGGCGGCGTCCCCTACTCCGAAAAACTGTTTTTT,CAWGGVPYSEKLFF
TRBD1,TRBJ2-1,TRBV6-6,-,TGTGCCAGCAGAAACATGGACAGGGGAAATGAGCAGTTCTTC,CASRNMDRGNEQFF
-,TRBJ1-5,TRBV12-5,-,TGTGCTAGTGGTTATGGGGGGCAAGGACAGCCCCAGCATTTT,CASGYGGQGQPQHF
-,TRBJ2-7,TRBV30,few,TGTGCCTGGAGTGACAGGGATTACGAGCAGTACTTC,CAWSDRDYEQYF
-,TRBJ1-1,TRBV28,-,TGTGCCTCTTTCCGCCCGGGGGACGCGACGAACACTGAAGCTTTCTTT,CASFRPGDATNTEAFF
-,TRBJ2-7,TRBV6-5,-,TGTGCCAGCAGGACGTACTACGAGCAGTACTTC,CASRTYYEQYF
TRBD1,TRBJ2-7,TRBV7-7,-,TGTGCTAGCAGCCTCCGGGACAGGGGTCCCTACGAGCAGTACTTC,CASSLRDRGPYEQYF
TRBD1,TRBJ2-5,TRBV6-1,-,TGTGCCAGCAGTGTTACAGGGGGCGCAGAGACCCAGTACTTC,CASSVTGGAETQYF
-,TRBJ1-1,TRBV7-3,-,TGTGCCAGCAGCTTAAACAGTCTGAACACTGAAGCTTTCTTT,CASSLNSLNTEAFF
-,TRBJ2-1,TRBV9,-,TGTGCCAGCAGCGTAGCGGGAGCGGAGTACAATGAGCAGTTCTTC,CASSVAGAEYNEQFF
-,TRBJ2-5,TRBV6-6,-,TGTGCCAGCAGCCCGCCTGGGGCGGAGACCCAGTACTTC,CASSPPGAETQYF
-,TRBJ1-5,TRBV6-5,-,TGTGCCAGCAGTAAACAAGGGGGGGATCAGCCCCAGCATTTT,CASSKQGGDQPQHF
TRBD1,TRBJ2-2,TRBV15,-,TGTGCCACCAGCACGGCAGGGGGCGAGTACGGGGAGCTGTTTTTT,CATSTAGGEYGELFF
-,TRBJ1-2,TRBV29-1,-,TGCAGCGTGGGGGGCTCCGACTATGGCTACACCTTC,CSVGGSDYGYTF
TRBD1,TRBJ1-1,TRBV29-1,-,TGCAGCGTTTCAACAGGGGCGAACACTGAAGCTTTCTTT,CSVSTGANTEAFF
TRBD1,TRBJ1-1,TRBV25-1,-,TGTGCCAGCAGTGGGGACAGGGGGAACACTGAAGCTTTCTTT,CASSGDRGNTEAFF
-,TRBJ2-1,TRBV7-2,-,TGTGCCAGCAGCCGAGAGGACTTACACAATGAGCAGTTCTTC,CASSREDLHNEQFF
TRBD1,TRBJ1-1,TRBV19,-,TGTGCCAGTGTCAGGGGGGACACCTCGGGAGCTTTCTTT,CASVRGDTSGAFF
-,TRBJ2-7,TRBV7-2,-,TGTGCCAGCAGCTCCGGACCCTCCTACGAGCAGTACTTC,CASSSGPSYEQYF
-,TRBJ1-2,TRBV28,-,TGTGCCAGCAGTTTAGTAACAGGCAAATTACATGGCTACACCTTC,CASSLVTGKLHGYTF
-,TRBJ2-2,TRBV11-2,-,TGTGCCAGCAGCTTAGAAGGGGCATACCGGGGCACCGGGGAGCTGTTTTTT,CASSLEGAYRGTGELFF
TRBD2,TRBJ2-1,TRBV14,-,TGTGCCAGCAGTCGGACTAGCGAGTACAATGAGCAGTTCTTC,CASSRTSEYNEQFF
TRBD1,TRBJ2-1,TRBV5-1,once,TGCGCCAGCAGCGGCGGACAGGGGGGATTGGATGAGCAGTTCTTC,CASSGGQGGLDEQFF
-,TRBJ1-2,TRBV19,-,TGTGCCAGTACCGGGACCCAAGGCGACTATGGCTACACCTTC,CASTGTQGDYGYTF
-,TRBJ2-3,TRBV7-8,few,TGTGCCAGCAGCTTAACCCCTTCCTCACGCACAGATACGCAGTATTTT,CASSLTPSSRTDTQYF
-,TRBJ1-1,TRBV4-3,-,TGCGCCAGCAGCCAATTAGTAGGGAACACTGAAGCTTTCTTT,CASSQLVGNTEAFF
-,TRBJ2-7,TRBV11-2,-,TGTGCCAGCAGCTTCGGGGCAAGCTACGAGCAGTACTTC,CASSFGASYEQYF
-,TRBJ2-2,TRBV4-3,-,TGCGCCAGCAGCCCGGGGGGACAGAACACCGGGGAGCTGTTTTTT,CASSPGGQNTGELFF
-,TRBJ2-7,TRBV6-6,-,TGTGCCAGCAGTTACTTCGACAGGGAGGGTAACGAGCAGTACTTC,CASSYFDREGNEQYF
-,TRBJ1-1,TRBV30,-,TGTGCCTGGAGTCCTCCGGGCCAAATCTTCACTGAAGCTTTCTTT,CAWSPPGQIFTEAFF
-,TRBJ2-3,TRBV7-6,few,TGTGCCAGCAGCTTAGTCCCAGGGAAGACAGATACGCAGTATTTT,CASSLVPGKTDTQYF
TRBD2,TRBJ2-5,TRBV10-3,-,TGTGCCATCAGTGTAAACGCAAGGCCTACCGCTAGCGGACAAGAGACCCAGTACTTC,CAISVNARPTASGQETQYF
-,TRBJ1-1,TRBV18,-,TGTGCCAGCTCACCATTGGTGGGGGAAGGGGGAGCTTTCTTT,CASSPLVGEGGAFF
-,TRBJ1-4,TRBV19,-,TGTGCCAGTAGTATTTCTGGGCGGACGAGGCTCGAAAAACTGTTTTTT,CASSISGRTRLEKLFF
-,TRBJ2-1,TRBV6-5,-,TGTGCCAGCAGTTACCGGAGGGGCAATGAGCAGTTCTTC,CASSYRRGNEQFF
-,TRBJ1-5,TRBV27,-,TGTGCCAGCAGTTTAGGGGCTCGGAGCAATCAGCCCCAGCATTTT,CASSLGARSNQPQHF
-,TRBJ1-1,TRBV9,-,TGTGCCAGCAGCGCTCACGGGGTGAACACTGAAGCTTTCTTT,CASSAHGVNTEAFF